This T cell receptor beta chain is from a study of regulatory T cells in long-lasting Graves disease. There are many counts of this clonotype. Its antigen is not known. Arm-PCR with iRepertoire HTBI primers amplified the CDR3 regions for these TCR beta libraries. In TCRdb, the multiplex PCR reads were re-called with MiXCR into one record per CDR3 protein. The data show 420,000 or so distinct CDR3 sequences, roughly 15% seen once. Described time point: newly diagnosed GD, antithyroid drugs for less than 3 months. PBMC RNA served as the TCR library source. Study observations and caveats: TRBV28, TRBJ1-2 and TRBJ2-5 were favored in persistent disease.

The CDR3 contains 14 residues. Trimming removed 6 bases from V and 5 bases from J; junction bases left unmatched: 6. CDR1 is LGHDT, CDR2 YNNKEL, per germline (reference sequence). This same sample was also taken into another study, of T cells in Graves' hyperthyroidism and ophthalmopathy.

The sequence derives from a young woman with Graves disease. Sequenced material: peripheral blood mononuclear cells (PBMCs), taken at new diagnosis, from a patient treated with antithyroid drugs. The V and J genes are TRBV3-1 and TRBJ2-7; 11 bases align to TRBD2. The CDR3 loop reads CASSLTSGSNEQYF. In DNA, the CDR3 is TGTGCCAGCAGTCTAACTAGCGGGAGTAACGAGCAGTACTTC.